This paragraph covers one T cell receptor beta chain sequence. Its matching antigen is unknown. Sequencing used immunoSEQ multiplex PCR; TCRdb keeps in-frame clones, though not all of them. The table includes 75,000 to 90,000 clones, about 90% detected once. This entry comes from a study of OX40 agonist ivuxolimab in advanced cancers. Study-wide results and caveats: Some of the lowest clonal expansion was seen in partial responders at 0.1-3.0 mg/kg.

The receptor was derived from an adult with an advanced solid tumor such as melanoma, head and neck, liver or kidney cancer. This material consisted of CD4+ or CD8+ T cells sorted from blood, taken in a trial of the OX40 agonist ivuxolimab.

The CDR3 region is CASSQRQGSTDTQYF. CDR3 in DNA: TGTGCCAGCAGCCAGCGACAGGGTAGCACAGATACGCAGTATTTT. This sequence joins TRBV14 and TRBJ2-3, with 7 positions matching TRBD1. The CDR3 sequence is 15 residues long. Germline CDR1 reads SGHDN; CDR2 reads FVKESK. With 3 bases clipped from V and 0 bases from J, the junction kept 3 bases outside the gene matches.